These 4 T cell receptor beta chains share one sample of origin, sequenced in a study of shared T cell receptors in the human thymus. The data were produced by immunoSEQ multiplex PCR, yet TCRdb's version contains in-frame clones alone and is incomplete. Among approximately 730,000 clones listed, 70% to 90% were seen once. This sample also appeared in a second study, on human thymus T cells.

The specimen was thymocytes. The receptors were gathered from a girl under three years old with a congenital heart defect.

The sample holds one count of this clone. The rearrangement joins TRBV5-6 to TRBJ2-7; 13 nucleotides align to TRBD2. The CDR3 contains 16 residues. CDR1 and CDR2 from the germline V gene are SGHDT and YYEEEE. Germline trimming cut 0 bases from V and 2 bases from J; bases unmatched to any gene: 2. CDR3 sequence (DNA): TGTGCCAGCAGCTTGGAGGGACTAGCGGGGACCTACGAGCAGTACTTC. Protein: CASSLEGLAGTYEQYF.

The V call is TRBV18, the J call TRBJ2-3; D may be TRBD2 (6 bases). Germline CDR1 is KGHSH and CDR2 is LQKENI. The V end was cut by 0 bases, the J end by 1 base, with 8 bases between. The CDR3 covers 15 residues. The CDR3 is CASSPPCGGTDTQYF. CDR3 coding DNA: TGTGCCAGCTCACCACCTTGCGGGGGCACAGATACGCAGTATTTT.

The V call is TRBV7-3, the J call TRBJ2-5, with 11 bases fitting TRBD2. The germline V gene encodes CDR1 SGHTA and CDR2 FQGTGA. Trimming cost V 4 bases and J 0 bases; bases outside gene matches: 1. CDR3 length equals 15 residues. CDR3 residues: CASSWTSGHQETQYF. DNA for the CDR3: TGTGCCAGCAGCTGGACTAGCGGGCACCAAGAGACCCAGTACTTC.

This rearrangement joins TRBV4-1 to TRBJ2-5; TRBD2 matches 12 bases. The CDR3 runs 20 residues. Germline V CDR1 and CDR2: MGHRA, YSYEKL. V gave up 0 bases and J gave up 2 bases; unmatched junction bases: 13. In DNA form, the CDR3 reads TGCGCCAGCAGCCAAGATGAGGGGCTAGCGGGGGGGCCCCCGCAAGAGACCCAGTACTTC. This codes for CASSQDEGLAGGPPQETQYF.